Detailed here is one TCR beta chain. Its antigen is currently unknown. The sample has other DNA sequences that encode this CDR3 too. Genomic DNA in an amount of around 1.8 micrograms was extracted from cryopreserved PBMCs and used for the preparation of TCR beta libraries. Trimming took 0 bases from V and 5 from J, leaving 5 bases between them. The germline V gene encodes CDR1 DFQATT and CDR2 SNEGSKA (reference sequence). The CDR3 consists of 11 residues. This table comes from immunoSEQ multiplex PCR, and its TCRdb copy is limited to in-frame clones, with some not included. The table records tens of thousands of clones, 75% to 80% of them present only once. This sample stems from a study of cytotoxic CD8 clonotypes in ibrutinib-treated CLL. Across the study: Partial responders around 25, complete 2; around twelve progressed and approximately 15 stayed in remission by median around 71 months.

Study-wide results and limits: For progressing versus sustained-remission patients, sampling times were not the same. Clonality went up at ibrutinib response and then declined back toward baseline at progression.

This TCR came from a human donor with chronic lymphocytic leukemia. The source material was PBMCs, sampled after 36 months of ibrutinib treatment. The V call is TRBV20-1, the J call TRBJ2-7; D gene uncertain. For the CDR3, the DNA is TGCAGTGCTAGAGATGGGGACGAGCAGTACTTC. Protein sequence: CSARDGDEQYF.